This T cell receptor beta chain was recovered during a study of blood T cell repertoires in COVID-19. Whole-study context: Acute-phase and convalescent COVID-19 samples originated in the United States, Italy and Spain. Nucleic acid was either cDNA or gDNA, and it came from T cells, B-cell-depleted T cells, or PBMCs.

This CDR3 has 15 amino acids. The V segment lost 4 bases and the J segment 3 bases; nucleotides outside the gene matches: 6. Per germline, CDR1 KGHSH and CDR2 LQKENI. Original handling: Nucleated cell counts were estimated from reference gene primer amplification. TCRdb's copy holds only in-frame clones and misses some; the assay was immunoSEQ multiplex PCR. The DNA gave D and trimming, while V, J and clone size come from that table. The sample holds hundreds of thousands of clones; about 89% are singletons and the top ten take 4.3%. The sequence was obtained from a woman under 40 with acute or convalescent COVID-19. Sequences were obtained from peripheral blood. The V gene is TRBV18, the J gene TRBJ2-3; 8 nucleotides line up with TRBD1. The CDR3, as DNA: TGTGCCAGCTCACATTCGCAGGGGGCAACAGATACGCAGTATTTT. The encoded protein is CASSHSQGATDTQYF.